The 18 T cell receptor beta chains listed next were all sequenced from one sample in a study of T-cell memory formation after mild COVID-19. TCRdb passed the 5' RACE reads through MiXCR, listing each CDR3 protein once. Of more than 150,000 distinct CDR3 sequences in the sample, under 20% were seen once. Sequencing input: PBMCs or a T cell subset sorted from them (not recorded which). The source of these receptors is a man between 18 and 29 years old who had mild COVID-19 (a few samples of this study predate the infection). Cell type and time point are not known.

The V call is TRBV20-1, the J call TRBJ2-5; D might be TRBD2 (7 bases). CDR1 and CDR2 (germline): DFQATT, SNEGSKA (reference sequence). The CDR3 contains 13 residues. The CDR3 reads CSGEGGGGETQYF. The CDR3 coding sequence is TGCAGCGGCGAGGGGGGCGGGGGAGAGACCCAGTACTTC.

The genes are TRBV12-3 or TRBV12-4 and TRBJ2-1; no clear D. With 5 bases removed from V and 14 bases from J, the gap between germline ends came to 13 bases. This CDR3 has 11 amino acids. The CDR3 is CASSMTSQEFF. CDR3 nucleotides: TGTGCCAGCAGTATGACTTCCCAGGAGTTCTTC.

This clonotype was observed a handful of times. The gene calls are TRBV29-1 and TRBJ1-1, with D unclear. The germline gives CDR1 SQVTM, CDR2 ANQGSEA. The CDR3 spans 14 residues. V was shortened by 4 bases and J by 5 bases, with 17 bases between the two germline ends. CDR3 bases: TGCAGCGTTGGGGGTAGACGGCCGTTGACTGAAGCTTTCTTT. Translated, it gives CSVGGRRPLTEAFF. Together with reference TRBV29-1 and TRBJ1-1, the CDR3 gives the full variable domain: SAVISQKPSRDICQRGTSLTIQCQVDSQVTMMFWYRQQPGQSLTLIATANQGSEATYESGFVIDKFPISRPNLTFSTLTVSNMSPEDSSIYLCSVGGRRPLTEAFFGQGTRLTVV.

The chain joins TRBV6-1 to TRBJ2-2; 10 bases are shared with TRBD1. The germline V gene encodes CDR1 MNHNS and CDR2 SASEGT. V was clipped by 6 bases and J by 3 bases; unmatched bases: 10. CDR3 length equals 17 residues. The CDR3 loop is CASRLRPGQGYTGELFF. As DNA, the CDR3 is TGTGCCAGCAGATTGCGGCCGGGACAGGGGTACACCGGGGAGCTGTTTTTT.

This clonotype showed up just a few times. The chain joins TRBV7-2 to TRBJ2-2; 8 bases are shared with TRBD1. Germline V lookup: CDR1 SGHTA, CDR2 FQGNSA. The CDR3 is 15 amino acids. V shed 3 bases, J shed 7 bases, and the junction held 7 bases outside the gene matches. The CDR3: CASSLIQGVGGELFF. The CDR3 DNA reads as TGTGCCAGCAGCTTGATACAGGGGGTCGGCGGGGAGCTGTTTTTT.

This clonotype showed up many times. The rearrangement joins TRBV5-4 to TRBJ1-1, with D possibly TRBD1 on 5 matching bases. Germline V CDR1 and CDR2: SGHNT, YYREEE (reference sequence). The CDR3 runs to 13 residues. Trimming removed 3 bases from V and 1 base from J, with 7 bases in between. CDR3 DNA: TGTGCCAGCAGCTCGACAGCGAACACTGAAGCTTTCTTT. Translated, it gives CASSSTANTEAFF.

This clonotype has more than one count but fewer than ten. The CDR3 region is CASSPLNAGDGQFF. As DNA, the CDR3 is TGCGCCAGCAGCCCACTGAACGCGGGGGATGGGCAGTTCTTC. The chain joins TRBV4-1 to TRBJ2-1; 7 bases agree with TRBD2. This CDR3 region has 14 residues. Germline V gene data show CDR1 as MGHRA and CDR2 as YSYEKL. V shed 4 bases and J 12 bases; nucleotides not matched to a gene: 12.

This clonotype was seen more than once but under ten times. The V call is TRBV9, the J call TRBJ2-3; TRBD2 agrees at 8 bases. J gave up 9 bases and V 1 base, and 16 bases lay outside the gene matches. Germline values: CDR1 SGDLS, CDR2 YYNGEE. CDR3 size: 17 residues. Here the CDR3 reads CASSVIGEVAGNGTQYF. The CDR3 DNA is TGTGCCAGCAGCGTAATAGGTGAGGTAGCGGGAAACGGGACGCAGTATTTT.

This sequence joins TRBV5-6 and TRBJ2-1; TRBD1 matches at 9 bases. V gave up 4 bases and J gave up 2 bases; unmatched junction bases: 4. The length of the CDR3 is 15 residues. Germline CDR1 SGHDT, CDR2 YYEEEE. The chain's CDR3 is CASSLDRGTYNEQFF. In nucleotides, the CDR3 is TGTGCCAGCAGCCTGGACAGGGGAACCTACAATGAGCAGTTCTTC.

Ten or more counts support this clonotype. This rearrangement joins TRBV12-3 or TRBV12-4 to TRBJ2-7, with 7 bases that match TRBD1. The CDR3 runs to 13 residues. After removal of 6 bases from V and 0 bases from J, the junction contained 2 bases not matched to a gene. The CDR3 is CASSPGGSYEQYF. CDR3 nucleotide sequence: TGTGCCAGCAGCCCAGGGGGCTCCTACGAGCAGTACTTC.

This clonotype has only a few counts. The J gene is TRBJ2-1, the V gene TRBV7-2; 11 nucleotides match TRBD2. J lost 7 bases, V lost 1 base, and 9 bases had no gene match. Germline CDR1 SGHTA, CDR2 FQGNSA. This CDR3 region has 17 residues. CDR3 bases: TGTGCCAGCAGCTTAGGGAGTTTAGCGGGGGGGAGGAATGAGCAGTTCTTC. Its protein product is CASSLGSLAGGRNEQFF.

This clonotype was recorded a few times. The DNA of the CDR3 is TGTGCCAGCAGTTTGGGTGGGCGGCAGCCCCAGCATTTT. Amino acids: CASSLGGRQPQHF. The genes are TRBV12-3 or TRBV12-4 and TRBJ1-5; no reliable D call. V lost 3 bases and J 7 bases, leaving 10 bases between the germline ends. The CDR3 runs 13 residues.

The gene calls are TRBV5-6 and TRBJ2-2, with 7 bases identical to TRBD1. Per the germline V gene, CDR1 is SGHDT and CDR2 is YYEEEE. Trimming removed 1 base from V and 4 bases from J; junction bases left unmatched: 13. CDR3 length: 18 amino acids. In DNA, the CDR3 is TGTGCCAGCAGCTTGTACAGGGGCTCCGACCTGACCACCGGGGAGCTGTTTTTT. Translating it yields CASSLYRGSDLTTGELFF. Full variable domain (missing parts from reference TRBV5-6 and TRBJ2-2): DAGVTQSPTHLIKTRGQQVTLRCSPKSGHDTVSWYQQALGQGPQFIFQYYEEEERQRGNFPDRFSGHQFPNYSSELNVNALLLGDSALYLCASSLYRGSDLTTGELFFGEGSRLTVL.

V gene TRBV7-8 combines with J gene TRBJ2-1; 13 bases line up with TRBD2. With 1 base clipped from V and 4 bases from J, the junction kept 1 base outside the gene matches. In germline, CDR1 is SGHVS, CDR2 FQNEAQ. CDR3 length equals 16 residues. The CDR3 reads CASSLGGLAGYNEQFF. CDR3 in DNA: TGTGCCAGCAGCTTAGGGGGACTAGCGGGGTACAATGAGCAGTTCTTC.

V usage is TRBV7-8 and J usage is TRBJ2-3; D possibly corresponds to TRBD1 (5 bases). This CDR3 has 16 amino acids. Germline CDR1 SGHVS, CDR2 FQNEAQ. The germline V and J ends were trimmed by 2 bases and 2 bases, with 14 bases remaining between them. As DNA, the CDR3 is TGTGCCAGCAGCTTAAAGGGGTGGTTACCCACAGATACGCAGTATTTT. This translates into CASSLKGWLPTDTQYF.

A few counts support this clonotype. This chain joins TRBV29-1 and TRBJ1-1, with TRBD1 as a possible D gene (5 bases). This CDR3 has 13 amino acids. The V gene's germline CDR1 is SQVTM and CDR2 ANQGSEA. The V gene lost 6 bases and the J gene lost 0 bases, with 11 bases spanning the gap. CDR3 DNA: TGCAGCGTCGCAGGGAATCTGAACACTGAAGCTTTCTTT. The encoded protein is CSVAGNLNTEAFF.

In its sample, this clonotype was seen a few times. The chain recombines TRBV7-2 with TRBJ2-7, with D perhaps TRBD1 (6 bases). The V gene's germline CDR1 is SGHTA and CDR2 FQGNSA. V was cut by 7 bases and J by 4 bases, with 17 bases left in between. The CDR3 is made up of 14 amino acids. The CDR3 region is CASTQGSATYEQYF. The CDR3 bases are TGTGCCAGCACCCAGGGGAGCGCAACTTACGAGCAGTACTTC.

In its sample, this clonotype was seen a few times. The rearrangement joins TRBV20-1 to TRBJ1-1; perhaps TRBD1 as D (5 bases). V was pared by 3 bases and J by 7 bases, with 12 bases between. The CDR3 length is 12 residues. Germline V gene lookup returns CDR1 DFQATT and CDR2 SNEGSKA (reference sequence). The CDR3 nucleotides read TGCAGTGCTAGGTTCGGGGGTTATGAAGCTTTCTTT. Amino acid sequence: CSARFGGYEAFF.